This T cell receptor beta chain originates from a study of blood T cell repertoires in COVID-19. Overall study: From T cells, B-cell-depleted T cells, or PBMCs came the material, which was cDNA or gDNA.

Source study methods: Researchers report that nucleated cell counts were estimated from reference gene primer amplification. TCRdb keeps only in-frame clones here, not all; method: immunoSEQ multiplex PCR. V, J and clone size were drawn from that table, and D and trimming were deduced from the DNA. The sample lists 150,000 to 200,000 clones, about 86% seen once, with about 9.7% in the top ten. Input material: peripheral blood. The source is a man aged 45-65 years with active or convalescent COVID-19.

The CDR3 DNA sequence: TGTGCCAGCAGCAGTGGGCGAGATACGCAGTATTTT. This translates into CASSSGRDTQYF. The rearrangement uses TRBV7-9 and TRBJ2-3; no reliable D call. Per germline, CDR1 SEHNR and CDR2 FQNEAQ (reference sequence). The CDR3 consists of 12 residues. The V and J ends lost 5 bases and 5 bases respectively, with 8 bases between them.